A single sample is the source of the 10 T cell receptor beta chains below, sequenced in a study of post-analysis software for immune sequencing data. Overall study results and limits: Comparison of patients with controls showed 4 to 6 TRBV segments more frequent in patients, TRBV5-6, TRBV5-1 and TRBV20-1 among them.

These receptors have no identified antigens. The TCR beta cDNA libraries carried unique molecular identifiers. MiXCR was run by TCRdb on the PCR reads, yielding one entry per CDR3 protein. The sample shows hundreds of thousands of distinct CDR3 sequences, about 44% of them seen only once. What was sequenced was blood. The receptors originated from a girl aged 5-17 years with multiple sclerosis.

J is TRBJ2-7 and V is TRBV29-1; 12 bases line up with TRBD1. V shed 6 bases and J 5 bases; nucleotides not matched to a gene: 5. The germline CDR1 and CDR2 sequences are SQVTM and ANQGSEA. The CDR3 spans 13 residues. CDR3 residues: CSVGTGGKDEQYF. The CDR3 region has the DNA TGCAGCGTCGGGACAGGGGGCAAAGACGAGCAGTACTTC.

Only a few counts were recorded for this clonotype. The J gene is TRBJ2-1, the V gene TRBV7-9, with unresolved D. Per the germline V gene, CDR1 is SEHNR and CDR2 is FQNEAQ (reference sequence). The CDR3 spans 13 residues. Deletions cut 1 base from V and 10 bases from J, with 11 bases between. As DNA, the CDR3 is TGTGCCAGCAGCTTAGGGGTCCAGACGGAGCAGTTCTTC. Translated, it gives CASSLGVQTEQFF.

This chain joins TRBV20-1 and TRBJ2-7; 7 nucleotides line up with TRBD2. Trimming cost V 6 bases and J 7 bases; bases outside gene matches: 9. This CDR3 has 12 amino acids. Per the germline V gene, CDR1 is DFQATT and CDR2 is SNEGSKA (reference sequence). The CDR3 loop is CSARDWGGEQYF. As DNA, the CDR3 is TGCAGTGCCCGGGACTGGGGAGGGGAGCAGTACTTC.

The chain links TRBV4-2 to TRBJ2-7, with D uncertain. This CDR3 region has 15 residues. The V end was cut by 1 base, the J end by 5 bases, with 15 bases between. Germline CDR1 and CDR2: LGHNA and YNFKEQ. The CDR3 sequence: CASSQVSGVGDEQYF. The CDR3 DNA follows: TGTGCCAGCAGCCAAGTTAGTGGGGTTGGTGACGAGCAGTACTTC.

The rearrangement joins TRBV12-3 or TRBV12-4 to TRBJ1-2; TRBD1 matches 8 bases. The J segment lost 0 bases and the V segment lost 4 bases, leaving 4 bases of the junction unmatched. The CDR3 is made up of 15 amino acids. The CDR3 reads CASSSWDRSNYGYTF. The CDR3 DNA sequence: TGTGCCAGCAGTTCCTGGGACAGGTCTAACTATGGCTACACCTTC.

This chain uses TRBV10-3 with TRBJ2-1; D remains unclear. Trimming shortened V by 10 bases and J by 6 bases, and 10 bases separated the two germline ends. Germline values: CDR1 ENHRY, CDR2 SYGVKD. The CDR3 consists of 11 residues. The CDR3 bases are TGTGCCACGGGCGCTTCCAATGAGCAGTTCTTC. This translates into CATGASNEQFF.

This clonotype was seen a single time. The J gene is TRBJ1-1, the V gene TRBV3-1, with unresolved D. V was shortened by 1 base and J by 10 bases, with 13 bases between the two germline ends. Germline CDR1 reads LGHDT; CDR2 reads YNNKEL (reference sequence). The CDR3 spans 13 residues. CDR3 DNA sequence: TGTGCCAGCAGCCAAGGTAGCATTCGCGGAGCTTTCTTT. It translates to CASSQGSIRGAFF.

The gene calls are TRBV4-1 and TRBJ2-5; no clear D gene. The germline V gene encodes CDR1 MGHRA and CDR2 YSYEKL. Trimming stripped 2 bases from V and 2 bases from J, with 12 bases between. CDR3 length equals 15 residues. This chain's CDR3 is CASSQLALSQETQYF. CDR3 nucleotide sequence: TGCGCCAGCAGCCAACTCGCGCTTTCTCAAGAGACCCAGTACTTC.

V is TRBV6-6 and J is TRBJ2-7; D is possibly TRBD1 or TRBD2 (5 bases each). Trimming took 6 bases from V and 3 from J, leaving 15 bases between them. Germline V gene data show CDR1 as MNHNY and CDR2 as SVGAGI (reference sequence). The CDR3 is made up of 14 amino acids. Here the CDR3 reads CASSLRDGNYEQYF. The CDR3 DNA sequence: TGTGCCAGCAGCCTCCGGGACGGCAACTACGAGCAGTACTTC.

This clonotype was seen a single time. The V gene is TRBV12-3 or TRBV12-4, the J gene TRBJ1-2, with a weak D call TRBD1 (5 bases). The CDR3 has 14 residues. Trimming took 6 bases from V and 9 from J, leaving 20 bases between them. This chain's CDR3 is CASRQGLAQGRYTF. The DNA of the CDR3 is TGTGCCAGCAGGCAGGGTCTGGCCCAGGGACGCTACACCTTC.